This TCR beta chain was sequenced in a study of OX40 agonist ivuxolimab in advanced cancers. Study summary: Patient treatment consisted of intravenous ivuxolimab administration every 2 weeks at 0.01 to 10 mg/kg. Cohort: around 83% men, mean age approximately 60, aged roughly 23 to 90. Partial responses occurred in three patients (one hepatocellular carcinoma, two cutaneous melanoma). General study results and limits: Researchers report that CD8+ T cells had, on average, more expanded clones than CD4+.

V lost 0 bases, J lost 1 base, and 6 bases lay in between. CDR1 is MNHNS and CDR2 is SASEGT in the germline V gene. The CDR3 totals 14 residues. As to this clone: What it recognizes is unknown.

Clones were read by immunoSEQ multiplex PCR, and TCRdb kept only the in-frame ones, dropping some. The sample carries approximately 70,000 clones, over 90% recorded once. Material: CD4+ or CD8+ T cells sorted from blood, obtained in a trial of the OX40 agonist ivuxolimab. The clonotype comes from an adult with an advanced solid tumor such as melanoma, head and neck, liver or kidney cancer. V is TRBV6-1 and J is TRBJ1-1, with D hard to call. CDR3 amino acids: CASSEAGWNTEAFF. The CDR3 bases are TGTGCCAGCAGTGAAGCCGGGTGGAACACTGAAGCTTTCTTT.